The rows below give T cell receptor beta chains drawn from one sample of a study of Graves' ophthalmopathy and Graves' hyperthyroidism. TCRdb re-analysed the multiplex PCR reads in MiXCR, keeping a single row per CDR3 protein. The sample records hundreds of thousands of distinct CDR3 sequences, about 41% being singletons. The sequenced sample was peripheral blood. Every receptor here comes from an adult man with Graves' ophthalmopathy. Each CDR3 is given without its conserved first and last residue. Fields, in order: J gene, V gene, CDR3 protein.

J gene: TRBJ2-7; V gene: TRBV20-1; CDR3 protein: SATENSYEQY
J gene: TRBJ1-4; V gene: TRBV6-5; CDR3 protein: ASSYAPSGARNEKLF
J gene: TRBJ1-2; V gene: TRBV10-3; CDR3 protein: AISESGERYT
J gene: TRBJ1-4; V gene: TRBV7-8; CDR3 protein: ASSPGQAREKLF
J gene: TRBJ1-4; V gene: TRBV10-3; CDR3 protein: ASSVRLPRGEKLF
J gene: TRBJ2-2; V gene: TRBV10-2; CDR3 protein: ASRTGGLDGELF
J gene: TRBJ1-2; V gene: TRBV2; CDR3 protein: ASSEIGGGGRDYGYT
J gene: TRBJ1-1; V gene: TRBV24-1; CDR3 protein: ATSETTGGKTEAF
J gene: TRBJ1-1; V gene: TRBV29-1; CDR3 protein: SSSGQGNTEAF
J gene: TRBJ2-7; V gene: TRBV6-1; CDR3 protein: ASSRGTSGEPSHAYEQY
J gene: TRBJ2-5; V gene: TRBV19; CDR3 protein: ASKEQGPRLQETQY
J gene: TRBJ2-7; V gene: TRBV15; CDR3 protein: AARGRTGGPYEQY
J gene: TRBJ2-7; V gene: TRBV19; CDR3 protein: ATSGTGTFNEQY
J gene: TRBJ1-2; V gene: TRBV7-8; CDR3 protein: ASSRRGAEHPHGYT
J gene: TRBJ2-5; V gene: TRBV10-3; CDR3 protein: AIGGGRQETQY
J gene: TRBJ2-6; V gene: TRBV20-1; CDR3 protein: SASPWQSGANVLT
J gene: TRBJ2-2; V gene: TRBV10-3; CDR3 protein: AVRTSGNTGELF
J gene: TRBJ1-1; V gene: TRBV6-5; CDR3 protein: ASSYTRALNTEAF
J gene: TRBJ1-2; V gene: TRBV7-9; CDR3 protein: ASSLAGVRSYGYT
J gene: TRBJ1-3; V gene: TRBV9; CDR3 protein: ASSLTGTGSSGNTIY